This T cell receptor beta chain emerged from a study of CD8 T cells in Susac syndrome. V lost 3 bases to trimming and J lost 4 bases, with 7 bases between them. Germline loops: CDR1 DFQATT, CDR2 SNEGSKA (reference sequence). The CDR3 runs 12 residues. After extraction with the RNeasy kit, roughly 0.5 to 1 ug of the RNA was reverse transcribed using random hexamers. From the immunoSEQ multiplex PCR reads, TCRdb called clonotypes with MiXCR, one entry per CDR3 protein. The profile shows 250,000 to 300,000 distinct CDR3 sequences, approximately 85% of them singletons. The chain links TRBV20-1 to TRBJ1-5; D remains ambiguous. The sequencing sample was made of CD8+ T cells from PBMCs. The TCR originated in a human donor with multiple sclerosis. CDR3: CSARAENQPQHF. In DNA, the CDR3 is TGCAGTGCTAGGGCCGAAAATCAGCCCCAGCATTTT.